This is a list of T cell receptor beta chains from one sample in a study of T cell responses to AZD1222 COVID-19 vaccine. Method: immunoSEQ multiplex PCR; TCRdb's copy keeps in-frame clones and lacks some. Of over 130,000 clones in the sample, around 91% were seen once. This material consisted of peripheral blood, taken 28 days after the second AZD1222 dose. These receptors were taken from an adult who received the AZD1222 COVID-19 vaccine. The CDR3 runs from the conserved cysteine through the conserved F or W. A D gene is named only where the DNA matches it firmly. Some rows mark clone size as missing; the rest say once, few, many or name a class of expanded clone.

CDR3nt: TGTGCCAGCAGTTTGGGGGGGTCCGACGAAAAACTGTTTTTT
CDR3aa: CASSLGGSDEKLFF
v_gene: TRBV28
d_gene: -
j_gene: TRBJ1-4
abundance: -

CDR3nt: TGTGCCAGCAGTCCCGGGACAGAACGTCAGCCCCAGCATTTT
CDR3aa: CASSPGTERQPQHF
v_gene: TRBV6-5
d_gene: TRBD1
j_gene: TRBJ1-5
abundance: -

CDR3nt: TGTGCCAGTAGTATAGTAGGGGGACAGGAAGCTTTCTTT
CDR3aa: CASSIVGGQEAFF
v_gene: TRBV19
d_gene: TRBD1
j_gene: TRBJ1-1
abundance: -

CDR3nt: TGCAGTGCTAGTAGACAGGGGAACTACAATGAGCAGTTCTTC
CDR3aa: CSASRQGNYNEQFF
v_gene: TRBV20-1
d_gene: TRBD1
j_gene: TRBJ2-1
abundance: -

CDR3nt: TGCGCCAGCAGCTTGTCGCGTTACGAGCAGTACTTC
CDR3aa: CASSLSRYEQYF
v_gene: TRBV5-1
d_gene: -
j_gene: TRBJ2-7
abundance: -

CDR3nt: TGTGCCAGCAGCTTAGTACCAGGGATGAACACTGAAGCTTTCTTT
CDR3aa: CASSLVPGMNTEAFF
v_gene: TRBV11-2
d_gene: -
j_gene: TRBJ1-1
abundance: -

CDR3nt: TGTGCCAGCAGCCCATTCGGTGACAGGGGCCAATATGGCTACACCTTC
CDR3aa: CASSPFGDRGQYGYTF
v_gene: TRBV5-6
d_gene: TRBD1
j_gene: TRBJ1-2
abundance: -

CDR3nt: TGTGCCAGCAGTTACTCGGGGTTTCGGGGCTACACCTTC
CDR3aa: CASSYSGFRGYTF
v_gene: TRBV6-2/TRBV6-3
d_gene: -
j_gene: TRBJ1-2
abundance: -

CDR3nt: TGTGCCAGCAGTTTTATGGGTACCGGGACAGCTTATGGCTACACCTTC
CDR3aa: CASSFMGTGTAYGYTF
v_gene: TRBV28
d_gene: TRBD1
j_gene: TRBJ1-2
abundance: -

CDR3nt: TGTGCCAGCAGCCGAGTCCCGGGACAGCTGGAGACCCAGTACTTC
CDR3aa: CASSRVPGQLETQYF
v_gene: TRBV6-5
d_gene: TRBD1
j_gene: TRBJ2-5
abundance: -

CDR3nt: TGTGCCAGCAGCTTAGCGTCGAGGGATGGGGTGACCCAGTACTTC
CDR3aa: CASSLASRDGVTQYF
v_gene: TRBV7-2
d_gene: -
j_gene: TRBJ2-5
abundance: -

CDR3nt: TGTGCCAGCAGCAAAACCGGGACCCTAAATCAGCCCCAGCATTTT
CDR3aa: CASSKTGTLNQPQHF
v_gene: TRBV13
d_gene: -
j_gene: TRBJ1-5
abundance: -

CDR3nt: TGTGCCAGCTCACGGGAGGGAAGGGGCGCCACGGGCGAAGCTTTCTTT
CDR3aa: CASSREGRGATGEAFF
v_gene: TRBV18
d_gene: -
j_gene: TRBJ1-1
abundance: -

CDR3nt: TGTGCCAGCAGCAGAGTGAAGGTAGCGGGGAGCACAGATACGCAGTATTTT
CDR3aa: CASSRVKVAGSTDTQYF
v_gene: TRBV5-4
d_gene: TRBD2
j_gene: TRBJ2-3
abundance: -

CDR3nt: TGTGCCATCAGTGACCCAGGGGCTCAGCCCCAGCATTTT
CDR3aa: CAISDPGAQPQHF
v_gene: TRBV10-3
d_gene: -
j_gene: TRBJ1-5
abundance: -

CDR3nt: TGTGCCACCAGCAGAGAGCGGGGATTTGAGCAGTTCTTC
CDR3aa: CATSRERGFEQFF
v_gene: TRBV15
d_gene: -
j_gene: TRBJ2-1
abundance: -

CDR3nt: TGTGCCACCCGGACAGGTCTTAATGAAAAACTGTTTTTT
CDR3aa: CATRTGLNEKLFF
v_gene: TRBV27
d_gene: TRBD1
j_gene: TRBJ1-4
abundance: once

CDR3nt: TGCGCCAGCAGCTTGGTCACAGGAAATAACTATGGCTACACCTTC
CDR3aa: CASSLVTGNNYGYTF
v_gene: TRBV5-1
d_gene: -
j_gene: TRBJ1-2
abundance: few

CDR3nt: TGTGCCAGCAGCGACCGGGACAGGGTGCTAGATACGCAGTATTTT
CDR3aa: CASSDRDRVLDTQYF
v_gene: TRBV7-4
d_gene: TRBD1
j_gene: TRBJ2-3
abundance: -